The 20 T cell receptor beta chains given below trace back to one sample, sequenced in a study of shared clonotypes between healthy human individuals. Data came from immunoSEQ multiplex PCR; TCRdb stores just in-frame clones and leaves some out. Here the sample spans millions of clones, roughly 92% being singletons. The sample comprised naive CD4+ T cells sorted from blood. Sample subset: CD45RA+ positively selected. The receptors were sampled from a young man in good health.

The chain links TRBV19 to TRBJ1-5, with D hard to call. V shed 3 bases and J shed 4 bases, with 22 bases lying between them. The CDR3 length is 18 residues. Germline CDR1 LNHDA, CDR2 SQIVND (reference sequence). For the CDR3, the DNA is TGTGCCAGTAGTATGGCCTATGGAGGCGATTGGTTGAATCAGCCCCAGCATTTT. Protein product: CASSMAYGGDWLNQPQHF.

The chain is built from TRBV5-1 and TRBJ2-7, with D uncertain. CDR1 and CDR2 from the germline V gene are SGHRS and YFSETQ. The CDR3 runs 14 residues. Trimming cost V 0 bases and J 3 bases, with 10 bases left between them. The CDR3 reads CASSLGTLGYEQYF. CDR3 sequence (DNA): TGCGCCAGCAGCTTGGGGACGTTGGGCTACGAGCAGTACTTC.

This clone was observed a single time. The chain carries TRBV5-1 and TRBJ1-1; 9 bases line up with TRBD1. This CDR3 has 16 amino acids. CDR1 SGHRS and CDR2 YFSETQ come from the germline V gene. V lost 4 bases and J lost 1; bases outside the gene matches: 8. CDR3 in amino acids: CASSIGTGNGNTEAFF. CDR3 coding DNA: TGCGCCAGCAGCATCGGGACAGGGAATGGGAACACTGAAGCTTTCTTT. The full variable domain, with the rest looked up from reference TRBV5-1 and TRBJ1-1, is KAGVTQTPRYLIKTRGQQVTLSCSPISGHRSVSWYQQTPGQGLQFLFEYFSETQRNKGNFPGRFSGRQFSNSRSEMNVSTLELGDSALYLCASSIGTGNGNTEAFFGQGTRLTVV.

Concerning this clone itself: Other DNA sequences within the sample encode an identical CDR3. J is TRBJ2-7 and V is TRBV6-5, with D maybe TRBD1 (6 bases). CDR3 length equals 12 residues. The V end was cut by 2 bases, the J end by 6 bases, with 8 bases between. Germline lookup yields CDR1 MNHEY and CDR2 SVGAGI. The DNA of the CDR3 is TGTGCCAGCAGTTACCTAGGGGGCGAGCAGTACTTC. This translates into CASSYLGGEQYF.

The chain employs TRBV7-2 and TRBJ2-7; tentative D call: TRBD1 (6 bases). V was clipped by 6 bases and J by 6 bases, with 21 bases between them. The V gene's germline CDR1 is SGHTA and CDR2 FQGNSA. The CDR3 is 15 amino acids. In nucleotides, the CDR3 is TGTGCCAGCAGTCTCGACAGGATGGCTTGGGGCGAGCAGTACTTC. Its protein product is CASSLDRMAWGEQYF.

The V and J genes are TRBV29-1 and TRBJ2-7; weak D call: TRBD1 (5 bases). Germline values: CDR1 SQVTM, CDR2 ANQGSEA. The CDR3 totals 13 residues. Between the trimmed V and J ends, which lost 4 bases and 4 bases, there was a span of 14 bases. The CDR3 reads CSVVIQDTYEQYF. CDR3 sequence (DNA): TGCAGCGTTGTGATACAGGACACGTACGAGCAGTACTTC.

The genes are TRBV7-9 and TRBJ1-3, with 7 bases fitting TRBD1. V trimming: 5 bases; J trimming: 8 bases; junction bases outside the gene matches: 9. The CDR3 sequence is 14 residues long. Germline CDR1 reads SEHNR; CDR2 reads FQNEAQ (reference sequence). The CDR3 spells CASSPPDRVDTIYF. DNA of the CDR3: TGTGCCAGCAGCCCACCCGACAGGGTAGACACCATATATTTT.

The chain joins TRBV11-2 to TRBJ2-7, with 8 bases aligning to TRBD1. The junction had 6 bases not matched to a gene; V was cut back by 1 base and J by 1 base. The germline gives CDR1 SGHAT, CDR2 FQNNGV. This CDR3 is 16 amino acids long. The CDR3 protein is CASSLVQGVASYEQYF. The CDR3 nucleotides read TGTGCCAGCAGCTTAGTACAGGGGGTAGCATCCTACGAGCAGTACTTC.

The chain combines TRBV11-2 with TRBJ1-3; D remains ambiguous. This CDR3 spans 15 amino acids. V lost 4 bases to trimming and J lost 3 bases, with 13 bases between them. Germline V gene data show CDR1 as SGHAT and CDR2 as FQNNGV. CDR3: CASSSVAGSGNTIYF. CDR3 bases: TGTGCCAGCAGCTCCGTGGCGGGTAGTGGAAACACCATATATTTT. Together with reference TRBV11-2 and TRBJ1-3, the CDR3 gives the full variable domain: EAGVAQSPRYKIIEKRQSVAFWCNPISGHATLYWYQQILGQGPKLLIQFQNNGVVDDSQLPKDRFSAERLKGVDSTLKIQPAKLEDSAVYLCASSSVAGSGNTIYFGEGSWLTVV.

The chain carries TRBV5-1 and TRBJ1-4, with TRBD1 identical over 8 bases. The length of the CDR3 is 15 residues. V lost 4 bases, J lost 5 bases, and 7 bases stayed unmatched. The germline V gene has CDR1 SGHRS and CDR2 YFSETQ. As DNA, the CDR3 is TGCGCCAGCAGCACATCGCAGGGGGCGAATGAAAAACTGTTTTTT. It encodes CASSTSQGANEKLFF.

Turning to this clone: The sample holds other DNA sequences that translate to the same CDR3. The rearrangement links TRBV6-5 to TRBJ2-7; D is perhaps TRBD1 (5 bases). CDR3 length: 12 amino acids. Trimming pared 5 bases from V and 3 bases from J, leaving 8 bases between. Germline V CDR1 and CDR2: MNHEY, SVGAGI. CDR3 in amino acids: CASSTTGYEQYF. DNA for the CDR3: TGTGCCAGCAGTACCACAGGCTACGAGCAGTACTTC.

V and J are TRBV2 and TRBJ1-1; no firm D call. Trimming stripped 8 bases from V and 0 bases from J, with 4 bases between. The CDR3 length is 11 residues. Germline V gene lookup returns CDR1 SNHLY and CDR2 FYNNEI. CDR3 protein: CASQMNTEAFF. CDR3 nucleotide sequence: TGTGCCAGCCAAATGAACACTGAAGCTTTCTTT.

V usage is TRBV6-1 and J usage is TRBJ2-2, with TRBD1 as a possible D gene (5 bases). CDR1 is MNHNS, CDR2 SASEGT, per germline. V lost 6 bases and J lost 4, with 15 bases in between. This CDR3 spans 15 amino acids. The CDR3 sequence is CASSYDRLGTGELFF. CDR3 in DNA: TGTGCCAGCAGCTACGACAGATTGGGCACCGGGGAGCTGTTTTTT.

The rearrangement uses TRBV27 and TRBJ2-7, with D possibly matching TRBD1 (6 bases). Trimming stripped 8 bases from V and 3 bases from J, with 20 bases between. Germline-derived CDR1 and CDR2 are MNHEY and SMNVEV (reference sequence). This CDR3 region has 15 residues. CDR3 region: CASGRTASRGYEQYF. DNA for the CDR3: TGTGCCAGCGGCCGGACAGCGAGCAGGGGCTACGAGCAGTACTTC.

The J gene is TRBJ2-1, the V gene TRBV6-1; 9 positions match TRBD2. CDR1 and CDR2 from the germline V gene are MNHNS and SASEGT. V lost 3 bases to trimming and J lost 9 bases; unmatched junction nucleotides: 6. The CDR3 runs to 14 residues. The CDR3, as DNA: TGTGCCAGCAGTGACGGGACTAGCAAATCTGAGCAGTTCTTC. This gives the protein CASSDGTSKSEQFF.

The CDR3 sequence is CASSLSLTDRGIDTF. DNA for the CDR3: TGTGCCAGCAGCTTAAGTTTAACTGACAGGGGAATCGACACCTTC. V usage is TRBV7-2 and J usage is TRBJ1-2, with TRBD1 identical over 8 bases. This CDR3 is 15 amino acids long. V dropped 2 bases and J dropped 12; count of bases not matched to a gene: 14. CDR1 and CDR2 (germline): SGHTA, FQGNSA. The variable domain in full, completed from reference TRBV7-2 and TRBJ1-2, reads GAGVSQSPSNKVTEKGKDVELRCDPISGHTALYWYRQSLGQGLEFLIYFQGNSAPDKSGLPSDRFSAERTGGSVSTLTIQRTQQEDSAVYLCASSLSLTDRGIDTFGSGTRLTVV.

As concerns this clone: This sample also contains other DNA sequences that code for the same CDR3. This chain links TRBV7-2 with TRBJ2-2; D is possibly TRBD1 (6 bases). The CDR3 has 15 amino acids. V gave up 0 bases and J gave up 2 bases, with 7 bases separating them. The germline V gene encodes CDR1 SGHTA and CDR2 FQGNSA. CDR3 sequence: CASSLARGNTGELFF. CDR3 coding DNA: TGTGCCAGCAGCTTAGCCAGGGGTAACACCGGGGAGCTGTTTTTT.

Regarding this clone: This specimen includes other DNA sequences encoding the same CDR3. The rearrangement uses TRBV5-1 and TRBJ2-3, with 8 bases identical to TRBD2. The CDR3 totals 15 residues. Germline assignment: CDR1 SGHRS and CDR2 YFSETQ. The J segment lost 1 base and the V segment lost 2 bases, leaving 3 bases of the junction unmatched. The DNA for the CDR3 is TGCGCCAGCAGCTTTACGGGAGGGGGCACAGATACGCAGTATTTT. Its protein is CASSFTGGGTDTQYF.

V and J are TRBV30 and TRBJ2-5, with 8 bases aligning to TRBD2. J lost 1 base, V lost 8 bases, and 6 bases had no gene match. Per the germline V gene, CDR1 is GTSNPN and CDR2 is SVGIG (reference sequence). This CDR3 has 13 amino acids. The CDR3 here is CALSGAPQETQYF. The CDR3 bases are TGTGCCCTTAGCGGGGCTCCCCAAGAGACCCAGTACTTC.

This clone was recorded only once. V is TRBV30 and J is TRBJ1-3, with TRBD1 matching 7 bases. Germline assignment: CDR1 GTSNPN and CDR2 SVGIG (reference sequence). CDR3 size: 15 residues. After removal of 0 bases from V and 4 bases from J, the junction contained 6 bases not matched to a gene. CDR3 nucleotide sequence: TGTGCCTGGAGTGTAACAGGGGCGGGAGGAAACACCATATATTTT. Protein: CAWSVTGAGGNTIYF.